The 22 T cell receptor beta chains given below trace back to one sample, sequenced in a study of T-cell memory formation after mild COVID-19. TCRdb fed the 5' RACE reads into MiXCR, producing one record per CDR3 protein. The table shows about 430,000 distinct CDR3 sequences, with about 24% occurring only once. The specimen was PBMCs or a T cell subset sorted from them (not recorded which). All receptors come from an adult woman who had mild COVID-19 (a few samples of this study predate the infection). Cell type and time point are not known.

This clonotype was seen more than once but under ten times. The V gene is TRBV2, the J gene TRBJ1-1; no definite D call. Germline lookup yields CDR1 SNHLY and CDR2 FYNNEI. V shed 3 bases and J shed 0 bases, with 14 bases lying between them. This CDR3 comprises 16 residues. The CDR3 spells CASSDPGPPMNTEAFF. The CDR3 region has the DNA TGTGCCAGCAGTGACCCAGGACCGCCGATGAACACTGAAGCTTTCTTT.

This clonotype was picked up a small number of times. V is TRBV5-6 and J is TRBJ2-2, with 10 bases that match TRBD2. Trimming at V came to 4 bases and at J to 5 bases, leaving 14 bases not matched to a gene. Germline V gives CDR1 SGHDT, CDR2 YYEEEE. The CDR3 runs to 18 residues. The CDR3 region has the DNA TGTGCCAGCAGCCGGCCGATAGTAGCGGGGGGCCTGACCGGGGAGCTGTTTTTT. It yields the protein CASSRPIVAGGLTGELFF.

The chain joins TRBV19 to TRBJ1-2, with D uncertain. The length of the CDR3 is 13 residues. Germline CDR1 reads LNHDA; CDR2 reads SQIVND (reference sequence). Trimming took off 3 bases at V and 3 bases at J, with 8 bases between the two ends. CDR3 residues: CASSMGRDYGYTF. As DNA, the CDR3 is TGTGCCAGTAGTATGGGAAGAGACTATGGCTACACCTTC.

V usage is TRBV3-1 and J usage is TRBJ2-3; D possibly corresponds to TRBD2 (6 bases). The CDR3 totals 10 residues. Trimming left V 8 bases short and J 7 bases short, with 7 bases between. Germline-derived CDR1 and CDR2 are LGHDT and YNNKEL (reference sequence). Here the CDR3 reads CASGRNTQYF. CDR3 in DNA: TGTGCCAGCGGGAGGAATACGCAGTATTTT.

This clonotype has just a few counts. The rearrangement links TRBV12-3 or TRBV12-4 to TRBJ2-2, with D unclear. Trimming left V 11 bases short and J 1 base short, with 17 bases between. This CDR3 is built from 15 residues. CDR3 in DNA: TGTGCCGACCGGTCAGCCCGAATGAACACCGGGGAGCTGTTTTTT. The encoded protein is CADRSARMNTGELFF.

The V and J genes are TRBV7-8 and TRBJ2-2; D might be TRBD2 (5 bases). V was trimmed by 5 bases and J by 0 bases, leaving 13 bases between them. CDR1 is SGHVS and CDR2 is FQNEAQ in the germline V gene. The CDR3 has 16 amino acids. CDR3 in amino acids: CASSVLARTNTGELFF. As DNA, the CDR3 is TGTGCCAGCAGCGTTTTAGCGCGAACGAACACCGGGGAGCTGTTTTTT.

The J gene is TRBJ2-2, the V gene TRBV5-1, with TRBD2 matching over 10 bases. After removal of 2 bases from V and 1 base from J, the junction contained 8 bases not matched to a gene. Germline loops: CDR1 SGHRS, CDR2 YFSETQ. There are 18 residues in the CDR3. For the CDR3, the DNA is TGCGCCAGCAGCTTATTACTAGCGGGACCCTGGAACACCGGGGAGCTGTTTTTT. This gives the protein CASSLLLAGPWNTGELFF.

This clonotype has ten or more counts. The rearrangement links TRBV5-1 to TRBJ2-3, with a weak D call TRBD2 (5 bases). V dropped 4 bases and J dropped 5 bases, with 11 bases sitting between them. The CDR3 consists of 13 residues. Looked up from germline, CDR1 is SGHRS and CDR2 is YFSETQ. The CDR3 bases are TGCGCCAGCAGCCGGAACAGCGGAGATACGCAGTATTTT. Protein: CASSRNSGDTQYF.

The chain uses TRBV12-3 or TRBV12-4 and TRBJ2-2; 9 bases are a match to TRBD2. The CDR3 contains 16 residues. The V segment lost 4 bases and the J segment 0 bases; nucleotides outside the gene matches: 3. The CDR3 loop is CASSSTSGANTGELFF. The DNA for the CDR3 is TGTGCCAGCAGTTCGACTAGCGGAGCGAACACCGGGGAGCTGTTTTTT.

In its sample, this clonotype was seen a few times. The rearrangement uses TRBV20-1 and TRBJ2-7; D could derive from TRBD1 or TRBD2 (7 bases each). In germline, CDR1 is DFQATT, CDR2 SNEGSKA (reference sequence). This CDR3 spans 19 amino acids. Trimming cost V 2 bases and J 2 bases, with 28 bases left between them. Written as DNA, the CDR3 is TGCAGTGCTAGATCGGCTGGGGGGGGACAGTCAGAAGGTACCTACGAGCAGTACTTC. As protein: CSARSAGGGQSEGTYEQYF.

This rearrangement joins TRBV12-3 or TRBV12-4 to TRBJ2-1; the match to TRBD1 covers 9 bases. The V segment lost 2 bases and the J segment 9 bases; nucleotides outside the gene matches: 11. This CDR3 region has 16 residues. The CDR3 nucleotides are TGTGCCAGCAGTTTACACCCGGGGACAGGGACAACTGAGCAGTTCTTC. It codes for CASSLHPGTGTTEQFF.

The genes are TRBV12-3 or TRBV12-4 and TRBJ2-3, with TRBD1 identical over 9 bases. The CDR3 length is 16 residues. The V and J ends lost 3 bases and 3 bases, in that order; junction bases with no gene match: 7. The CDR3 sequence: CASSFAGTGLTDTQYF. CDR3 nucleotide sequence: TGTGCCAGCAGTTTCGCCGGGACAGGGTTGACAGATACGCAGTATTTT.

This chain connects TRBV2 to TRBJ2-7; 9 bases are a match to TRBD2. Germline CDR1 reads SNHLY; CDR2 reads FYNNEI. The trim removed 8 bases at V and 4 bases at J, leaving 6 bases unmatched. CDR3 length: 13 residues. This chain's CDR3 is CASSGLAKYEQYF. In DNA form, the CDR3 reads TGTGCCAGCTCCGGACTAGCGAAATACGAGCAGTACTTC.

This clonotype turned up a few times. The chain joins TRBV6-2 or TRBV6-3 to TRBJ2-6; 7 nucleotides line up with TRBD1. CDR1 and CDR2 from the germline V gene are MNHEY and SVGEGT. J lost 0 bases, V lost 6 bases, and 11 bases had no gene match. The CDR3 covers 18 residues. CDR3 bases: TGTGCCAGCAGCCACCCTGGACAGGCGACCTCTGGGGCCAACGTCCTGACTTTC. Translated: CASSHPGQATSGANVLTF.

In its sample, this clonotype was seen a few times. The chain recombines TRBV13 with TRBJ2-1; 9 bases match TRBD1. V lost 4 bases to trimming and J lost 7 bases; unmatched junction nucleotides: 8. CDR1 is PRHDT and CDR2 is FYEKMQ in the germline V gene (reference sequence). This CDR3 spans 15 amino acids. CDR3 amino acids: CASSSFGQGHNEQFF. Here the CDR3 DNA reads TGTGCCAGCAGCTCTTTTGGACAGGGGCATAATGAGCAGTTCTTC.

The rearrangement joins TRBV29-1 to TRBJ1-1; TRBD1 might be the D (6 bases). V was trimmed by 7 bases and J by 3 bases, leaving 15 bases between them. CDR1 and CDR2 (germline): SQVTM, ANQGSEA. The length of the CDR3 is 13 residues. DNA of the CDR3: TGCAGCGGTTGGGGGAGGGGGGACACTGAAGCTTTCTTT. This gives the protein CSGWGRGDTEAFF.

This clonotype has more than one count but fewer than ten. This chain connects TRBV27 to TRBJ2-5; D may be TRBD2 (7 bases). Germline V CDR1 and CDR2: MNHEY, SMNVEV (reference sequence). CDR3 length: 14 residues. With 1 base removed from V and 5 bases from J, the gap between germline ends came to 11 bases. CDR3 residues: CASSLLGGGETQYF. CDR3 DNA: TGTGCCAGCAGTTTATTAGGGGGGGGTGAGACCCAGTACTTC.

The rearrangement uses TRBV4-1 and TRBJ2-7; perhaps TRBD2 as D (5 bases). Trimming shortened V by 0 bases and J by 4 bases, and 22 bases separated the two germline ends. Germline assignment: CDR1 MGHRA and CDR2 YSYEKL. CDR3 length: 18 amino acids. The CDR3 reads CASSQDGPGPGVGYEQYF. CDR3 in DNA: TGCGCCAGCAGCCAAGATGGCCCCGGCCCCGGGGTTGGGTACGAGCAGTACTTC.

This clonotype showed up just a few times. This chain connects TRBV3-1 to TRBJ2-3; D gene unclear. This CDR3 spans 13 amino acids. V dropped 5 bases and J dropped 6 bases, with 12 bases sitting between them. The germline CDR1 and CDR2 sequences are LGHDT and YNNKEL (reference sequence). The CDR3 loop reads CASSTPLGDTQYF. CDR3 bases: TGTGCCAGCAGCACCCCCCTGGGGGATACGCAGTATTTT.

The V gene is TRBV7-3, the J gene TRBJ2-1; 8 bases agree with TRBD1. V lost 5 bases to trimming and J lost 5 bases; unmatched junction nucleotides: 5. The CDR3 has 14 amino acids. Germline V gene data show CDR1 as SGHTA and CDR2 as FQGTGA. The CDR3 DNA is TGTGCCAGCAGCCGGCAGGGGGCTGACAATGAGCAGTTCTTC. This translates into CASSRQGADNEQFF.

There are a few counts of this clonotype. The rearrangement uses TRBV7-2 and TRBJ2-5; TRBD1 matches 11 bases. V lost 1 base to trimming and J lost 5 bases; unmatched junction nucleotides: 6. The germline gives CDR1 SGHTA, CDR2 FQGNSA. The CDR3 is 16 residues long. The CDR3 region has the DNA TGTGCCAGCAGCTTAGGGACAGGGGGCGCGGGGGAGACCCAGTACTTC. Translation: CASSLGTGGAGETQYF. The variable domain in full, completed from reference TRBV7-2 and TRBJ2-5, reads GAGVSQSPSNKVTEKGKDVELRCDPISGHTALYWYRQSLGQGLEFLIYFQGNSAPDKSGLPSDRFSAERTGGSVSTLTIQRTQQEDSAVYLCASSLGTGGAGETQYFGPGTRLLVL.

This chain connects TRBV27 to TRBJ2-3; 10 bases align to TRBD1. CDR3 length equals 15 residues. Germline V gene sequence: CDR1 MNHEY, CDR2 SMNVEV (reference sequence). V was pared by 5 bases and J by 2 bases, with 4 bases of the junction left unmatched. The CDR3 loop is CASSGGQGVTDTQYF. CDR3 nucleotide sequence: TGTGCCAGCAGTGGCGGACAGGGGGTCACAGATACGCAGTATTTT.